The 17 T cell receptor beta chains below come from one sample, sequenced in a study of blood T cell repertoires in COVID-19. The method was immunoSEQ multiplex PCR; TCRdb's version includes in-frame clones alone and lacks a portion of them. In the table there are approximately 230,000 clones, 70% to 90% of which are singletons. The material sequenced was PBMCs or T cells enriched from blood (not recorded which). The receptors stem from a man aged 35-49 years who had recovered from COVID-19.

Regarding this clone: One end of the junction varies from germline; a read error may be responsible. V gene TRBV2 combines with J gene TRBJ2-6; perhaps TRBD2 as D (6 bases). CDR3 length: 14 residues. Looked up from germline, CDR1 is SNHLY and CDR2 is FYNNEI. CDR3 bases: TGTGCCAGCAAAGTCGGGGGTTCGGGGTCCATCCTGACCTTC. This translates into CASKVGGSGSILTF.

The rearrangement joins TRBV4-1 to TRBJ1-2; D not certain. V gave up 4 bases and J gave up 4 bases, with 22 bases separating them. This CDR3 has 17 residues. Germline CDR1 is MGHRA and CDR2 is YSYEKL. DNA of the CDR3: TGCGCCAGCAGCCCCCGTGGGAGGACCCAAAAAGGCTATGGCTACACCTTC. Residues: CASSPRGRTQKGYGYTF.

This clone was observed a single time. The rearrangement uses TRBV30 and TRBJ1-2; possibly TRBD1 for D (6 bases). The ends were cut back, 0 bases at V and 9 bases at J, with 8 bases in the middle. Germline CDR1 is GTSNPN and CDR2 is SVGIG (reference sequence). There are 11 residues in the CDR3. The CDR3 DNA sequence: TGTGCCTGGAGTGTAACAGGGAGCTACACCTTC. Amino acids: CAWSVTGSYTF. The full variable domain, its missing parts supplied by reference TRBV30 and TRBJ1-2, is SQTIHQWPATLVQPVGSPLSLECTVEGTSNPNLYWYRQAAGRGLQLLFYSVGIGQISSEVPQNLSASRPQDRQFILSSKKLLLSDSGFYLCAWSVTGSYTFGSGTRLTVV.

The J gene is TRBJ1-6, the V gene TRBV4-3; D might be TRBD1 (6 bases). Trimming shortened V by 0 bases and J by 11 bases, and 11 bases separated the two germline ends. Germline values: CDR1 LGHNA, CDR2 YSLEER. The CDR3 sequence is 14 residues long. The CDR3 nucleotides read TGCGCCAGCAGCCAAGAACAGGGTAGGGCACCCCTCCACTTT. Encoded protein: CASSQEQGRAPLHF.

The rearrangement uses TRBV19 and TRBJ1-3, with 7 nucleotides matching TRBD1. The germline gives CDR1 LNHDA, CDR2 SQIVND (reference sequence). J gave up 0 bases and V 5 bases, and 4 bases lay outside the gene matches. CDR3 length: 15 residues. The CDR3 protein is CASSDRDSSGNTIYF. The DNA of the CDR3 is TGTGCCAGTAGTGACCGGGACAGCTCTGGAAACACCATATATTTT.

This clone came up once. The J gene is TRBJ1-5, the V gene TRBV28; D gene uncertain. Germline CDR1 reads MDHEN; CDR2 reads SYDVKM. The CDR3 runs 14 residues. The V end lost 5 bases, the J end lost 4 bases, and 12 bases lay between the germline ends. The CDR3 loop reads CASSTVPSNQPQHF. Written as DNA, the CDR3 is TGTGCCAGCAGTACTGTTCCCTCTAATCAGCCCCAGCATTTT.

This rearrangement joins TRBV7-9 to TRBJ2-3, with D tentatively TRBD1 (6 bases). This CDR3 spans 16 amino acids. Germline V gene lookup returns CDR1 SEHNR and CDR2 FQNEAQ (reference sequence). The V end was cut by 1 base, the J end by 2 bases, with 13 bases between. CDR3 amino acids: CASSLGATGTTDTQYF. The CDR3 nucleotides read TGTGCCAGCAGCTTAGGAGCGACAGGTACCACAGATACGCAGTATTTT.

The V gene is TRBV7-2, the J gene TRBJ2-5; D is perhaps TRBD2 (6 bases). The CDR3 is 13 residues long. Trimming stripped 5 bases from V and 4 bases from J, with 11 bases between. The germline gives CDR1 SGHTA, CDR2 FQGNSA. In DNA form, the CDR3 reads TGTGCCAGCAGCCCGTGGGGAGGAGAGACCCAGTACTTC. Its translation: CASSPWGGETQYF.

This clone was seen a handful of times. The V gene is TRBV7-9, the J gene TRBJ2-5; D gene unclear. Per the germline V gene, CDR1 is SEHNR and CDR2 is FQNEAQ (reference sequence). Trimming pared 2 bases from V and 5 bases from J, leaving 6 bases between. CDR3 size: 12 residues. CDR3 in amino acids: CASSLMRETQYF. The CDR3 nucleotides read TGTGCCAGCAGCTTAATGCGGGAGACCCAGTACTTC.

The gene calls are TRBV5-4 and TRBJ1-2, with TRBD1 matching 9 bases. This CDR3 contains 16 residues. The V gene's germline CDR1 is SGHNT and CDR2 YYREEE (reference sequence). V trimming: 0 bases; J trimming: 8 bases; junction bases outside the gene matches: 11. The CDR3 coding sequence is TGTGCCAGCAGCTTGGGTGCTGGGACAGGGTCTTGGGGCTACACCTTC. Protein: CASSLGAGTGSWGYTF.

This chain connects TRBV18 to TRBJ1-4, with 10 bases that match TRBD1. Per germline, CDR1 KGHSH and CDR2 LQKENI. The CDR3 is 14 residues long. The ends lost 6 bases at V and 9 bases at J; junction bases unmatched: 7. The DNA of the CDR3 is TGTGCCAGCTCCCCCGGGACAGGGGATAAAAAACTGTTTTTT. Its translation is CASSPGTGDKKLFF.

The chain has TRBV3-1 (or the pseudogene TRBV3-2) and TRBJ2-5; possible D gene TRBD2, 5 bases. V lost 8 bases and J lost 2, with 12 bases in between. Germline values: CDR1 LGHDT, CDR2 YNNKEL (reference sequence). The CDR3 consists of 13 residues. The CDR3 DNA is TGTGCCAGCGGTTGGCGGGCGCAAGAGACCCAGTACTTC. Amino acids: CASGWRAQETQYF.

The chain links TRBV11-2 to TRBJ2-2, with a weak D call TRBD1 (6 bases). The CDR3 covers 14 residues. V was cut by 6 bases and J by 4 bases, with 12 bases left in between. Germline V CDR1 and CDR2: SGHAT, FQNNGV. CDR3 nucleotide sequence: TGTGCCAGCAGTTCACAGGGTATCACCGGGGAGCTGTTTTTT. It specifies CASSSQGITGELFF.

In its sample, this clone was seen a few times. V gene TRBV5-1 combines with J gene TRBJ2-1, with D possibly matching TRBD1 (5 bases). Germline V gene lookup returns CDR1 SGHRS and CDR2 YFSETQ. Trimming shortened V by 1 base and J by 5 bases, and 13 bases separated the two germline ends. The CDR3 runs to 15 residues. The CDR3 here is CASSLYQGLDNEQFF. For the CDR3, the DNA is TGCGCCAGCAGCTTGTACCAGGGCTTGGACAATGAGCAGTTCTTC. Filled out from reference TRBV5-1 and TRBJ2-1, the complete variable domain reads KAGVTQTPRYLIKTRGQQVTLSCSPISGHRSVSWYQQTPGQGLQFLFEYFSETQRNKGNFPGRFSGRQFSNSRSEMNVSTLELGDSALYLCASSLYQGLDNEQFFGPGTRLTVL.

The rearrangement uses TRBV6-5 and TRBJ2-5; D may be TRBD1 (6 bases). CDR3 length equals 15 residues. Germline V lookup: CDR1 MNHEY, CDR2 SVGAGI. The germline V and J ends were trimmed by 2 bases and 2 bases, with 12 bases remaining between them. The CDR3 reads CASSYAQGGQETQYF. Here the CDR3 DNA reads TGTGCCAGCAGTTACGCACAGGGTGGGCAAGAGACCCAGTACTTC.

This sequence joins TRBV7-9 and TRBJ1-2; D gene unclear. The CDR3 sequence is 12 residues long. V lost 4 bases to trimming and J lost 2 bases, with 5 bases between them. CDR1 is SEHNR and CDR2 is FQNEAQ in the germline V gene (reference sequence). The CDR3 spells CASSSTNYGYTF. CDR3 coding DNA: TGTGCCAGCAGCTCCACAAACTATGGCTACACCTTC.

The chain links TRBV3-1 (or the pseudogene TRBV3-2) to TRBJ2-7; D remains ambiguous. V lost 1 base to trimming and J lost 9 bases, with 7 bases between them. Per germline, CDR1 LGHDT and CDR2 YNNKEL (reference sequence). This CDR3 is built from 11 residues. This CDR3 reads CASSQGLGQYF. CDR3 nucleotides: TGTGCCAGCAGCCAAGGACTCGGGCAGTACTTC.